Below, 24 T cell receptor beta chains from the same sample are listed, as sequenced in a study of blood T cell repertoires in COVID-19. Assay used: immunoSEQ multiplex PCR; TCRdb lists only in-frame clones, some missing. The sample carries 60,000 or so clones, 87% recorded once. The sequencing sample was made of peripheral blood. The receptors were gathered from a human donor with acute or convalescent COVID-19. The donor label of this sample is uncertain.

J is TRBJ2-3 and V is TRBV6-4; 9 bases line up with TRBD1. V lost 6 bases to trimming and J lost 1 base; unmatched junction nucleotides: 11. Per germline, CDR1 MRHNA and CDR2 SNTAGT. The length of the CDR3 is 17 residues. The CDR3 region has the DNA TGTGCCAGCAGCCATGAGGGGACAGGGAGGCGCACAGATACGCAGTATTTT. It specifies CASSHEGTGRRTDTQYF.

The rearrangement joins TRBV29-1 to TRBJ2-1; D ambiguous. V was cut by 1 base and J by 0 bases, with 7 bases left in between. This CDR3 contains 14 residues. Germline V CDR1 and CDR2: SQVTM, ANQGSEA. CDR3 region: CSVEGQFSYNEQFF. CDR3 coding DNA: TGCAGCGTTGAAGGGCAATTCTCCTACAATGAGCAGTTCTTC.

This chain joins TRBV7-2 and TRBJ2-2; 8 bases align to TRBD1. Germline V lookup: CDR1 SGHTA, CDR2 FQGNSA. The ends lost 4 bases at V and 6 bases at J; junction bases unmatched: 4. CDR3 length: 14 amino acids. The CDR3 is CASSSGQGSGELFF. The CDR3 DNA reads TGTGCCAGCAGCTCAGGACAGGGTTCCGGGGAGCTGTTTTTT. Combining the CDR3 with reference TRBV7-2 and TRBJ2-2 gives the whole variable domain GAGVSQSPSNKVTEKGKDVELRCDPISGHTALYWYRQSLGQGLEFLIYFQGNSAPDKSGLPSDRFSAERTGGSVSTLTIQRTQQEDSAVYLCASSSGQGSGELFFGEGSRLTVL.

This chain uses TRBV3-1 (or the pseudogene TRBV3-2) with TRBJ1-3, with no clear D. With 4 bases removed from V and 0 bases from J, the gap between germline ends came to 13 bases. Germline CDR1 reads LGHDT; CDR2 reads YNNKEL (reference sequence). The CDR3 is 16 residues long. Here the CDR3 DNA reads TGTGCCAGCAGCCCTACAAGAGGGTTCTCTGGAAACACCATATATTTT. Amino acids: CASSPTRGFSGNTIYF.

CDR3 loop: CATRDPVEGYNEQFF. In DNA form, the CDR3 reads TGTGCCACCCGGGACCCGGTGGAGGGCTACAATGAGCAGTTCTTC. The chain combines TRBV10-3 with TRBJ2-1, with D possibly TRBD2 on 6 matching bases. CDR1 is ENHRY, CDR2 SYGVKD, per germline. The CDR3 spans 15 residues. V was pared by 10 bases and J by 3 bases, with 19 bases between.

This clone is medium-sized in the sample. This chain joins TRBV7-9 and TRBJ2-7; weak D call: TRBD2 (5 bases). Germline CDR1 SEHNR, CDR2 FQNEAQ (reference sequence). Trimming pared 1 base from V and 2 bases from J, leaving 15 bases between. The CDR3 is made up of 16 amino acids. Here the CDR3 reads CASSLEFSGNPYEQYF. For the CDR3, the DNA is TGTGCCAGCAGCTTAGAATTCTCGGGGAACCCCTACGAGCAGTACTTC.

This chain links TRBV7-2 with TRBJ1-2; no firm D call. V was trimmed by 4 bases and J by 1 base, leaving 7 bases between them. The CDR3 spans 13 residues. From germline, CDR1 is SGHTA and CDR2 FQGNSA. In DNA, the CDR3 is TGTGCCAGCAGCTCCGGGTTTAACTATGGCTACACCTTC. It is translated as CASSSGFNYGYTF.

V gene TRBV18 combines with J gene TRBJ2-7; TRBD2 matches 9 bases. Losses at the gene ends were 3 bases for V and 4 bases for J; bases not matched to a gene: 16. Looked up from germline, CDR1 is KGHSH and CDR2 is LQKENI. The CDR3 length is 18 residues. The CDR3 region has the DNA TGTGCCAGCTCACCCGGGGGGGGCGAGCGGGAGGTGTTGTACGAGCAGTACTTC. The encoded protein is CASSPGGGEREVLYEQYF.

A single count supports this clone. This chain connects TRBV28 to TRBJ2-7; D ambiguous. The CDR3 sequence is 14 residues long. Trimming took off 6 bases at V and 2 bases at J, with 14 bases between the two ends. Germline lookup yields CDR1 MDHEN and CDR2 SYDVKM. This CDR3 reads CASSPQTRTYEQYV. For the CDR3, the DNA is TGTGCCAGCAGCCCCCAGACACGGACCTACGAGCAGTACGTC.

This chain joins TRBV29-1 and TRBJ1-2; a possible D gene is TRBD1 (6 bases). CDR1 and CDR2 (germline): SQVTM, ANQGSEA. V lost 3 bases, J lost 1 base, and 6 bases lay in between. The CDR3 extends over 12 amino acids. Here the CDR3 DNA reads TGCAGCGTTGACAGGGGTAACTATGGCTACACCTTC. Translated, it gives CSVDRGNYGYTF. Supplemented by reference TRBV29-1 and TRBJ1-2, the full variable domain reads SAVISQKPSRDICQRGTSLTIQCQVDSQVTMMFWYRQQPGQSLTLIATANQGSEATYESGFVIDKFPISRPNLTFSTLTVSNMSPEDSSIYLCSVDRGNYGYTFGSGTRLTVV.

The chain has TRBV9 and TRBJ1-1, with 8 bases lining up with TRBD1. The CDR3 spans 13 residues. Germline V gives CDR1 SGDLS, CDR2 YYNGEE. Trimming took 3 bases from V and 3 from J; bases not matched to a gene: 1. Here the CDR3 reads CASSAGQDTEAFF. The CDR3 region has the DNA TGTGCCAGCAGCGCGGGACAGGACACTGAAGCTTTCTTT.

The chain recombines TRBV19 with TRBJ2-1; no definite D call. This CDR3 region has 13 residues. Between the trimmed V and J ends, which lost 7 bases and 2 bases, there was a span of 9 bases. Germline V lookup: CDR1 LNHDA, CDR2 SQIVND (reference sequence). CDR3 sequence: CASTRATYNEQFF. CDR3 nucleotide sequence: TGTGCCAGTACGCGAGCAACCTACAATGAGCAGTTCTTC.

The gene calls are TRBV5-6 and TRBJ2-4, with a weak D call TRBD1 (6 bases). Germline V CDR1 and CDR2: SGHDT, YYEEEE. This CDR3 has 16 residues. The V end lost 4 bases, the J end lost 0 bases, and 14 bases lay between the germline ends. CDR3 coding DNA: TGTGCCAGCAGCCCGGACAGCACTAAAGCCAAAAACATTCAGTACTTC. Its translation: CASSPDSTKAKNIQYF.

A few counts support this clone. The V call is TRBV7-9, the J call TRBJ2-7; 8 bases line up with TRBD1. The V gene's germline CDR1 is SEHNR and CDR2 FQNEAQ (reference sequence). The length of the CDR3 is 15 residues. The J segment lost 5 bases and the V segment lost 5 bases, leaving 11 bases of the junction unmatched. Here the CDR3 DNA reads TGTGCCAGCAGCCTCCTTGGACAGGGAGCACACGAGCAGTACTTC. It specifies CASSLLGQGAHEQYF.

The genes are TRBV7-8 and TRBJ2-1; 8 positions match TRBD2. Germline V gene lookup returns CDR1 SGHVS and CDR2 FQNEAQ. The CDR3 loop spans 13 amino acids. V shed 6 bases, J shed 4 bases, and the junction held 2 bases outside the gene matches. CDR3 residues: CASSSSGYNEQFF. The DNA of the CDR3 is TGTGCCAGCAGTTCTAGCGGGTACAATGAGCAGTTCTTC.

V gene TRBV2 combines with J gene TRBJ1-5; 7 nucleotides line up with TRBD1. V was pared by 8 bases and J by 1 base, with 2 bases of the junction left unmatched. The germline V gene encodes CDR1 SNHLY and CDR2 FYNNEI. The CDR3 runs 13 residues. This CDR3 reads CASGTESNQPQHF. The CDR3 DNA reads as TGTGCCAGCGGGACAGAGAGCAATCAGCCCCAGCATTTT.

The chain has TRBV7-2 and TRBJ1-6, with 8 bases identical to TRBD1. V shed 2 bases and J 7 bases; nucleotides not matched to a gene: 4. Germline V gene data show CDR1 as SGHTA and CDR2 as FQGNSA. This CDR3 contains 15 residues. The CDR3 coding sequence is TGTGCCAGCAGCTTACAGGGGGCAGACAATTCACCCCTCCACTTT. Translating it yields CASSLQGADNSPLHF.

This rearrangement joins TRBV5-4 to TRBJ2-1, with 9 bases lining up with TRBD2. Germline loops: CDR1 SGHNT, CDR2 YYREEE (reference sequence). This CDR3 has 18 residues. With V trimmed by 2 bases and J by 3 bases, 12 bases remained unmatched. CDR3 protein: CASSFGVGASGNYNEQFF. The CDR3 region has the DNA TGTGCCAGCAGCTTCGGTGTCGGTGCTAGCGGGAACTACAATGAGCAGTTCTTC.

This clone was seen a few times. This sequence joins TRBV5-5 and TRBJ1-2; 7 positions match TRBD1. V lost 0 bases and J lost 5; bases outside the gene matches: 7. This CDR3 is 15 amino acids long. Germline V gene sequence: CDR1 SGHKS, CDR2 YYEKEE (reference sequence). The CDR3 coding sequence is TGTGCCAGCAGCTTGGATGGGGACAGCTTTTATGGCTACACCTTC. Translating it yields CASSLDGDSFYGYTF.

The chain is built from TRBV5-1 and TRBJ2-2; 10 nucleotides align to TRBD1. J lost 6 bases, V lost 2 bases, and 10 bases had no gene match. Germline CDR1 SGHRS, CDR2 YFSETQ. There are 17 residues in the CDR3. CDR3 residues: CASSLRQGALIPGELFF. The DNA of the CDR3 is TGCGCCAGCAGCTTACGACAGGGGGCGCTTATACCCGGGGAGCTGTTTTTT.

This clone was found once. The V and J genes are TRBV5-1 and TRBJ1-1; tentatively, D is TRBD1 (5 bases). The CDR3 runs 13 residues. Trimming took 8 bases from V and 6 from J, leaving 17 bases between them. Germline CDR1 is SGHRS and CDR2 is YFSETQ. The CDR3 region is CASKSSTGPEAFF. The CDR3 nucleotides read TGCGCCAGTAAAAGTTCAACAGGACCTGAAGCTTTCTTT.

The chain recombines TRBV2 with TRBJ1-5; 7 bases map to TRBD1. Germline assignment: CDR1 SNHLY and CDR2 FYNNEI. The CDR3 is 15 residues long. The J segment lost 3 bases and the V segment lost 5 bases, leaving 7 bases of the junction unmatched. The CDR3 bases are TGTGCCAGCAGTTACACAGGGGATAACAATCAGCCCCAGCATTTT. Translation: CASSYTGDNNQPQHF.

The gene calls are TRBV6-5 and TRBJ1-2, with 7 bases matching TRBD1. The ends lost 6 bases at V and 6 bases at J; junction bases unmatched: 10. Germline CDR1 and CDR2: MNHEY and SVGAGI. CDR3 length: 14 amino acids. CDR3 protein: CASRTTGTVHGYTF. The CDR3 bases are TGTGCCAGCAGGACTACCGGGACAGTTCATGGCTACACCTTC.

This clone has just a few counts. The J gene is TRBJ2-1, the V gene TRBV5-5; D uncertain. CDR1 SGHKS and CDR2 YYEKEE come from the germline V gene (reference sequence). The CDR3 is 14 amino acids. Trimming removed 1 base from V and 5 bases from J, with 10 bases in between. As DNA, the CDR3 is TGTGCCAGCAGCTTGCCTAACAGCAACAATGAGCAGTTCTTC. This gives the protein CASSLPNSNNEQFF.